The clone carrying this TCR beta chain was counted a few times. This CDR3 has 18 amino acids. In germline, CDR1 is SGHTA, CDR2 FQGNSA. Trimming removed 4 bases from V and 0 bases from J; junction bases left unmatched: 8. The data originate from a study of blood T cell repertoires in COVID-19. Study-wide context: The United States, Italy and Spain were the sources of the acute and convalescent COVID-19 samples.

Clones were sequenced by immunoSEQ multiplex PCR, and TCRdb holds only the in-frame ones, with some missing. The repertoire has hundreds of thousands of clones, 82% of them found once; the top ten carry approximately 1.9%. Sequenced: peripheral blood. The sequence came from an elderly woman with acute or convalescent COVID-19. The rearrangement joins TRBV7-2 to TRBJ2-1, with 11 bases matching TRBD2. CDR3 sequence reads: CASSSPTSGVSSYNEQFF. The DNA of the CDR3 is TGTGCCAGCAGCTCCCCGACTAGCGGGGTCAGCTCCTACAATGAGCAGTTCTTC.